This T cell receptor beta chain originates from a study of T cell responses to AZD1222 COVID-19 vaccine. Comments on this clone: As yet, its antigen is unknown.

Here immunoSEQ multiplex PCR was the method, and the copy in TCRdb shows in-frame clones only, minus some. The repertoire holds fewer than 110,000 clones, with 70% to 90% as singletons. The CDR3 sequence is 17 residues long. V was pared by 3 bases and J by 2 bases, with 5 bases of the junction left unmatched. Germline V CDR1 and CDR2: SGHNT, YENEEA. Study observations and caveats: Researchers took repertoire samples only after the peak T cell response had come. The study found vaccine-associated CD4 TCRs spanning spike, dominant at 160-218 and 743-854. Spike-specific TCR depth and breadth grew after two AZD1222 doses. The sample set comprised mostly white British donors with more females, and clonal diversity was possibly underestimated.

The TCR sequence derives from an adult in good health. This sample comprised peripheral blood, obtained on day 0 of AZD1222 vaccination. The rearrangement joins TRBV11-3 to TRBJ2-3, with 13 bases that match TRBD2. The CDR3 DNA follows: TGTGCCAGCAGCTTGCTGGGACTAGCGGGAAACACAGATACGCAGTATTTT. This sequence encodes CASSLLGLAGNTDTQYF.